Listed below are T cell receptor beta chains from one sample, sequenced in a study of cytomegalovirus exposure and HLA in healthy donors. TCRdb keeps only in-frame clones here, not all; method: immunoSEQ multiplex PCR. The data contain roughly 300,000 clones, around nine tenths of them singletons. Sequenced input: PBMCs. These receptors came from a woman between 18 and 29 years old in good health and CMV-seronegative. The CDR3 runs from the conserved cysteine through the conserved F or W. The D gene is left open where the match is weak. Rows give clone size only sometimes, using once, few, many, or a class for an expanded clone.

d_gene	abundance	v_gene	j_gene	CDR3aa	CDR3nt
NA	NA	TRBV28	TRBJ1-1	CASSFDRLLAFF	TGTGCCAGCAGTTTTGACAGACTCTTAGCTTTCTTT
TRBD2	NA	TRBV9	TRBJ2-1	CASTPWTSGDNEQFF	TGTGCCAGCACCCCTTGGACTAGCGGGGACAATGAGCAGTTCTTC
TRBD1	NA	TRBV5-6	TRBJ1-1	CASSFYVQGTFTEAFF	TGTGCCAGCAGCTTTTACGTACAGGGGACGTTTACTGAAGCTTTCTTT
NA	NA	TRBV30	TRBJ2-3	CAWSPGLSTDTQYF	TGTGCCTGGAGCCCGGGACTTAGCACAGATACGCAGTATTTT
NA	NA	TRBV5-1	TRBJ2-2	CASSLAGWQGTGELFF	TGCGCCAGCAGCTTGGCCGGTTGGCAGGGCACCGGGGAGCTGTTTTTT
TRBD2	NA	TRBV4-1	TRBJ2-7	CASSQIGLVAGGNSYEQYF	TGCGCCAGCAGCCAAATCGGCCTTGTAGCGGGAGGTAACTCCTACGAGCAGTACTTC
NA	NA	TRBV7-6	TRBJ2-2	CASQQGRLAGELFF	TGTGCCAGCCAACAGGGTCGTTTGGCCGGGGAGCTGTTTTTT
TRBD2	NA	TRBV9	TRBJ2-1	CASSVAPSGSDEQFF	TGTGCCAGCAGCGTAGCCCCTAGCGGATCAGATGAGCAGTTCTTC
NA	NA	TRBV5-4	TRBJ2-7	CASSFEYEQYF	TGTGCCAGCAGCTTTGAGTACGAGCAGTACTTC
NA	NA	TRBV5-6	TRBJ2-7	CASRDQGGYYEQYF	TGTGCCAGCAGGGACCAGGGGGGTTACTACGAGCAGTACTTC
NA	NA	TRBV6-5	TRBJ1-3	CASITDSGNTIYF	TGTGCCAGCATAACTGACTCTGGAAACACCATATATTTT
NA	NA	TRBV9	TRBJ1-3	CASSVGQDSRNTIYF	TGTGCCAGCAGCGTAGGGCAGGACAGTAGAAACACCATATATTTT
NA	NA	TRBV5-1	TRBJ2-5	CASSLPGGRETQYF	TGCGCCAGCAGCTTGCCCGGGGGGCGAGAGACCCAGTACTTC
TRBD2	NA	TRBV6-1	TRBJ2-7	CASTTSGTYEQYF	TGTGCCAGCACGACTAGCGGGACGTACGAGCAGTACTTC
TRBD2	NA	TRBV28	TRBJ2-7	CASSLAGEFSYEQYF	TGTGCCAGCAGTTTAGCGGGAGAGTTCTCCTACGAGCAGTACTTC
TRBD1	once	TRBV14	TRBJ2-7	CASSQGRTRGQGGEQYF	TGTGCCAGCAGCCAAGGCCGTACGCGGGGACAGGGGGGCGAGCAGTACTTC
NA	once	TRBV4-2	TRBJ1-2	CASSQGGASRSYGYTF	TGTGCCAGCAGCCAAGGGGGCGCCAGCCGGAGTTATGGCTACACCTTC
NA	NA	TRBV6-1	TRBJ2-7	CASSEWRLESYEQYF	TGTGCCAGCAGTGAATGGAGACTAGAATCCTACGAGCAGTACTTC
NA	many	TRBV20-1	TRBJ2-7	CSASNNYEQYF	TGCAGTGCTAGTAACAACTACGAGCAGTACTTC
TRBD2	NA	TRBV11-1	TRBJ2-1	CASSSRRGGYYNEQFF	TGTGCCAGCAGCTCCCGCCGGGGGGGGTACTACAATGAGCAGTTCTTC
TRBD1	NA	TRBV9	TRBJ2-1	CASSAPTGINNEQFF	TGTGCCAGCAGCGCCCCGACAGGGATCAACAATGAGCAGTTCTTC
NA	NA	TRBV11-2	TRBJ2-5	CASRSETQYF	TGTGCCAGCCGGTCGGAGACCCAGTACTTC
TRBD2	NA	TRBV19	TRBJ2-1	CASSVGLAGGNEQFF	TGTGCCAGTAGTGTGGGACTAGCGGGAGGGAATGAGCAGTTCTTC
TRBD2	NA	TRBV5-1	TRBJ2-1	CARKSSFPGTSGYNEQFF	TGCGCCAGAAAATCGTCTTTCCCCGGGACTAGCGGGTACAATGAGCAGTTCTTC
NA	NA	TRBV18	TRBJ2-5	CASSPQARETQYF	TGTGCCAGCTCACCGCAAGCTAGGGAGACCCAGTACTTC
TRBD1	few	TRBV18	TRBJ1-1	CASSGQGTQLNTEAFF	TGTGCCAGCTCAGGACAGGGCACCCAACTGAACACTGAAGCTTTCTTT
TRBD1	NA	TRBV5-6	TRBJ1-5	CASSGTGMGQPQHF	TGTGCCAGCAGCGGGACAGGGATGGGCCAGCCCCAGCATTTT
NA	NA	TRBV19	TRBJ1-4	CASSISQGRGFEKLFF	TGTGCCAGTAGTATAAGTCAAGGGAGGGGGTTTGAAAAACTGTTTTTT
TRBD2	NA	TRBV6-5	TRBJ2-3	CASSYAGAGDTQYF	TGTGCCAGCAGTTACGCGGGAGCGGGAGATACGCAGTATTTT
NA	once	TRBV4-1	TRBJ2-5	CASSQARDWQETQYF	TGCGCCAGCAGCCAGGCCCGGGACTGGCAAGAGACCCAGTACTTC
NA	NA	TRBV2	TRBJ2-7	CASSKTARSYEQYF	TGTGCCAGCAGTAAGACAGCCCGATCCTACGAGCAGTACTTC
NA	NA	TRBV4-3	TRBJ2-1	CASSQGGASAYNEQFF	TGCGCCAGCAGCCAAGGAGGTGCTAGTGCCTACAATGAGCAGTTCTTC
NA	NA	TRBV2	TRBJ2-5	CASSFRATSPQETQYF	TGTGCCAGCAGTTTCAGGGCCACCTCCCCCCAAGAGACCCAGTACTTC
TRBD2	NA	TRBV10-3	TRBJ2-2	CAISGTSGRSGELFF	TGTGCCATCAGTGGGACTAGCGGGAGATCCGGGGAGCTGTTTTTT
NA	NA	TRBV5-4	TRBJ2-7	CASSLFHGIGAYEQYF	TGTGCCAGCAGCTTGTTCCACGGCATAGGGGCCTACGAGCAGTACTTC
NA	NA	TRBV7-2	TRBJ2-7	CASSEKRPIVTLTYEQYF	TGTGCCAGCAGCGAAAAAAGGCCCATAGTGACTCTCACCTACGAGCAGTACTTC
NA	NA	TRBV15	TRBJ1-5	CATSRGAGLQPQHF	TGTGCCACCAGCAGAGGGGCAGGGTTACAGCCCCAGCATTTT
TRBD2	once	TRBV28	TRBJ2-7	CASSRVAGLSIDEQYF	TGTGCCAGCAGTAGAGTAGCGGGATTATCTATTGACGAGCAGTACTTC
TRBD1	NA	TRBV10-1	TRBJ1-2	CASSGTGTGYHYGYTF	TGCGCCAGCAGTGGAACCGGGACAGGGTATCACTATGGCTACACCTTC
NA	once	TRBV27	TRBJ1-1	CASSRQFLSKNTEAFF	TGTGCCAGCTCTCGACAGTTTCTTTCCAAGAACACTGAAGCTTTCTTT
NA	NA	TRBV27	TRBJ1-5	CASSLLAGSNQPQHF	TGTGCCAGCAGTTTATTGGCAGGCAGCAATCAGCCCCAGCATTTT
NA	NA	TRBV6-5	TRBJ2-7	CASSYSRLAGPHEQYF	TGTGCCAGCAGTTACTCGCGGCTAGCCGGTCCTCACGAGCAGTACTTC
NA	NA	TRBV19	TRBJ2-1	CASSIDQGSSSYNEQFF	TGTGCCAGTAGTATAGATCAGGGCTCCAGCTCCTACAATGAGCAGTTCTTC
NA	once	TRBV5-1	TRBJ2-7	CASSLEITGTYEQYF	TGCGCCAGCAGCTTGGAAATTACAGGGACCTACGAGCAGTACTTC
NA	few	TRBV19	TRBJ1-1	CASSSTENTEAFF	TGTGCCAGTAGTTCGACAGAGAACACTGAAGCTTTCTTT